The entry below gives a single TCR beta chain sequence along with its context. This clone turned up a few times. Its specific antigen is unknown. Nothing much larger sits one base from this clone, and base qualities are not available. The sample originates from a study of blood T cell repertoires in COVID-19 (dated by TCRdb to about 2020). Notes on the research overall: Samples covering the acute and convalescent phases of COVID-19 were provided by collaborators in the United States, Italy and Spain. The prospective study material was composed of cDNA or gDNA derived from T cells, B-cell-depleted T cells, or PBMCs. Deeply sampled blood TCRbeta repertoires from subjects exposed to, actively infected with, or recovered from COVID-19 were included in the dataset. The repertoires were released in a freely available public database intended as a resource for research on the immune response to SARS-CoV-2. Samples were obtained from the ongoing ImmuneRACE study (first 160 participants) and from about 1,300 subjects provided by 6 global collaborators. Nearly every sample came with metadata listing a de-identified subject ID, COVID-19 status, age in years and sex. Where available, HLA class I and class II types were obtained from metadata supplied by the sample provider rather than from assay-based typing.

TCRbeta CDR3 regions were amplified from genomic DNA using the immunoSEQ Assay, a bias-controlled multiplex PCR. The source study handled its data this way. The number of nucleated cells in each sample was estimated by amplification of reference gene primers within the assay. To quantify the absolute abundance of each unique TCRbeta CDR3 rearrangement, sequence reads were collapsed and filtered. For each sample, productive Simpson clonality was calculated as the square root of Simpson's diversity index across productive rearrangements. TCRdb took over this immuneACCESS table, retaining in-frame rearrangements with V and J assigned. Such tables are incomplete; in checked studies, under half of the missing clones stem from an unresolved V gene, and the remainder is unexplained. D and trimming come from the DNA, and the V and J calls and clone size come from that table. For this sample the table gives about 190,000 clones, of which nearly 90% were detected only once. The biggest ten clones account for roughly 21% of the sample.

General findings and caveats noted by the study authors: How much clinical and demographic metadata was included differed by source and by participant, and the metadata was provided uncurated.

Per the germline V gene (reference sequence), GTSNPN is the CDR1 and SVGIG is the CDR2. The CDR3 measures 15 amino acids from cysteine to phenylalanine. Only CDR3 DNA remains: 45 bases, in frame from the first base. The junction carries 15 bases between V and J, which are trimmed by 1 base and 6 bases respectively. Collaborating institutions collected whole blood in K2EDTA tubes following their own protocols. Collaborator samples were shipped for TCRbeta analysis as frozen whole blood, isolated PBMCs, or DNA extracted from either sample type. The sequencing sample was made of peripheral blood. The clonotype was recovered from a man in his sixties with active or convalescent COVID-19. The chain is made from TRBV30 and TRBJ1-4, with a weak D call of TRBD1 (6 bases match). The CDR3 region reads CAWSGQKGVDEKLFF. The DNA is TGTGCCTGGAGTGGACAAAAGGGGGTAGATGAAAAACTGTTTTTT. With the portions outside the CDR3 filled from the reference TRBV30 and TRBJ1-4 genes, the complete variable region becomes SQTIHQWPATLVQPVGSPLSLECTVEGTSNPNLYWYRQAAGRGLQLLFYSVGIGQISSEVPQNLSASRPQDRQFILSSKKLLLSDSGFYLCAWSGQKGVDEKLFFGSGTQLSVL.